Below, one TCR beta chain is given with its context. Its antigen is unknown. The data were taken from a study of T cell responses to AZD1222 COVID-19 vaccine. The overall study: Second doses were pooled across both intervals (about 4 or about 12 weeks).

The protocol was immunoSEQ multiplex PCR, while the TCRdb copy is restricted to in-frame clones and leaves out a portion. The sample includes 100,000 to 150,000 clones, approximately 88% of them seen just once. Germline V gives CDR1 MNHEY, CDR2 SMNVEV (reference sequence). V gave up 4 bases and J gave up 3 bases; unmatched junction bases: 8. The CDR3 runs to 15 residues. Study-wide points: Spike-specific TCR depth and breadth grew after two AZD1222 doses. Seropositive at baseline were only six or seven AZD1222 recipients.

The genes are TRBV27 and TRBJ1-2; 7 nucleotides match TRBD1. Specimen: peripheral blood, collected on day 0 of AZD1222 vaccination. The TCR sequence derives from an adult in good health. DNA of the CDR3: TGTGCCAGCAGTTCTACAGGGGCAGGGGACTATGGCTACACCTTC. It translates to CASSSTGAGDYGYTF.